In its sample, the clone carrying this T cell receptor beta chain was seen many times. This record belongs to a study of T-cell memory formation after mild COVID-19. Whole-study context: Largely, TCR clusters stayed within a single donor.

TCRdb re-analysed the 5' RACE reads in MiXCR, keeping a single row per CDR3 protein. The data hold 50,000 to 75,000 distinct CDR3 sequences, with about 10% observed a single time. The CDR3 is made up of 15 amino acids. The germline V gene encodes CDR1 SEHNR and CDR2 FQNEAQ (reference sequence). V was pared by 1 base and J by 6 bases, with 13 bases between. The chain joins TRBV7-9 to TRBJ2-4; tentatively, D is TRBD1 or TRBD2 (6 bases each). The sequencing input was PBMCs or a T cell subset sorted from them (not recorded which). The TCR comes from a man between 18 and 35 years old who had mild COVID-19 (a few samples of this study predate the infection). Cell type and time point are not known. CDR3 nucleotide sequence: TGTGCCAGCAGCTTAGACTCTGGAGGGGGAAACATTCAGTACTTC. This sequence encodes CASSLDSGGGNIQYF.